This T cell receptor beta chain derives from a study of T cell responses to AZD1222 COVID-19 vaccine. Notes on the study in general: Repertoire sampling was restricted to post-peak T cell response timepoints.

TCRdb keeps only in-frame clones here, not all; method: immunoSEQ multiplex PCR. This table has about 79,000 clones, more than 75% appearing once. Concerning this clone itself: Its antigen is unidentified.

V lost 1 base and J lost 0, with 10 bases in between. The CDR3 runs to 16 residues. The germline V gene has CDR1 LGHDT and CDR2 YNNKEL (reference sequence). The sequence derives from an adult in good health. The sample in question was peripheral blood, obtained on day 0 of AZD1222 vaccination. V gene TRBV3-1 (or the pseudogene TRBV3-2) combines with J gene TRBJ2-1; D is undetermined. CDR3 nucleotides: TGTGCCAGCAGCCAAGTAACAGACACCTCCTACAATGAGCAGTTCTTC. This sequence encodes CASSQVTDTSYNEQFF.